These 8 T cell receptor beta chains originate from one sample sequenced in a study of T-cell reconstitution after alpha-beta-depleted transplantation in children. Using unique molecular identifiers, the investigators prepared the TCRbeta library. TCRdb ran MiXCR on the PCR reads and lists one entry per CDR3 protein. This sample yields 440,000 or so distinct CDR3 sequences, of which 11% are seen a single time; about 5% belongs to the top ten. The specimen was PBMCs from the stem cell graft donor, collected from the stem cell graft. Receptors originate from a human donor who donated a stem cell graft to a child with acute myeloid leukemia.

There are a few counts of this clonotype. The chain links TRBV20-1 to TRBJ2-3, with 9 bases aligning to TRBD2. The V segment lost 1 base and the J segment 0 bases; nucleotides outside the gene matches: 2. The CDR3 is made up of 15 amino acids. CDR1 and CDR2 (germline): DFQATT, SNEGSKA (reference sequence). The CDR3 spells CSARGLAESTDTQYF. The CDR3 DNA reads TGCAGTGCTAGAGGACTAGCGGAAAGCACAGATACGCAGTATTTT.

The chain carries TRBV7-9 and TRBJ1-5; D unresolved. Between the trimmed V and J ends, which lost 1 base and 0 bases, there was a span of 7 bases. The CDR3 length is 15 residues. The germline gives CDR1 SEHNR, CDR2 FQNEAQ (reference sequence). CDR3 nucleotides: TGTGCCAGCAGCTTAGATTACAGTAGCAATCAGCCCCAGCATTTT. Its protein product is CASSLDYSSNQPQHF.

In this sample, this clonotype turned up many times. The V and J genes are TRBV7-3 and TRBJ2-2; D ambiguous. Trimming took 5 bases from V and 9 from J, leaving 13 bases between them. The germline CDR1 and CDR2 sequences are SGHTA and FQGTGA. The CDR3 is 13 residues long. The CDR3 region has the DNA TGTGCCAGCAGCCTAGGGCCAGATTGGGAGCTGTTTTTT. It encodes CASSLGPDWELFF.

V gene TRBV29-1 combines with J gene TRBJ2-5; the match to TRBD2 covers 7 bases. Looked up from germline, CDR1 is SQVTM and CDR2 is ANQGSEA. Trimming took 3 bases from V and 5 from J; bases not matched to a gene: 9. There are 14 residues in the CDR3. CDR3 nucleotides: TGCAGCGTTGATATCGGTCAGGGAGGGGAGACCCAGTACTTC. It yields the protein CSVDIGQGGETQYF.

The chain combines TRBV5-4 with TRBJ1-1; D not certain. This CDR3 contains 14 residues. V lost 3 bases and J 2 bases, leaving 11 bases between the germline ends. Germline V lookup: CDR1 SGHNT, CDR2 YYREEE (reference sequence). Here the CDR3 reads CASSSRVPNTEAFF. The CDR3 DNA sequence: TGTGCCAGCAGCTCCCGGGTCCCTAACACTGAAGCTTTCTTT.

This clonotype was seen more than once but under ten times. The V and J genes are TRBV29-1 and TRBJ1-1; D may be TRBD1 (6 bases). The CDR3 runs to 12 residues. Germline-derived CDR1 and CDR2 are SQVTM and ANQGSEA. The germline V and J ends were trimmed by 7 bases and 9 bases, with 18 bases remaining between them. The CDR3 DNA sequence: TGCAGCGCCGCCCCGGGGGGGGACAAAGCTTTCTTT. Amino acids: CSAAPGGDKAFF.

J is TRBJ1-2 and V is TRBV7-9; unclear D gene. Per the germline V gene, CDR1 is SEHNR and CDR2 is FQNEAQ (reference sequence). Trimming took 5 bases from V and 2 from J, leaving 12 bases between them. This CDR3 is built from 14 residues. CDR3 in amino acids: CASSTTAGNYGYTF. The CDR3, as DNA: TGTGCCAGCAGCACCACGGCGGGAAACTATGGCTACACCTTC.

The V call is TRBV28, the J call TRBJ2-1; 8 positions match TRBD2. The V segment lost 10 bases and the J segment 0 bases; nucleotides outside the gene matches: 11. The CDR3 runs to 16 residues. Germline assignment: CDR1 MDHEN and CDR2 SYDVKM. The DNA of the CDR3 is TGTGCCATGGGCCCCGGGGGGGTCTTCTCCTACAATGAGCAGTTCTTC. It is translated as CAMGPGGVFSYNEQFF.